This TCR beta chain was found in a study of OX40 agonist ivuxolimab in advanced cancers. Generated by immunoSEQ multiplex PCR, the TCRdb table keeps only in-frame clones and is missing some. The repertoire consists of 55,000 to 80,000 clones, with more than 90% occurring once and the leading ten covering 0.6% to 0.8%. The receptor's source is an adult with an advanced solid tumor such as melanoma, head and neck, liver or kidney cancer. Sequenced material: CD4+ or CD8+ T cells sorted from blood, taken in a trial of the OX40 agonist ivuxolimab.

The CDR3 loop reads CASYRGQTNYGYTF. Written as DNA, the CDR3 is TGTGCCAGCTACCGTGGCCAGACTAACTATGGCTACACCTTC. The rearrangement links TRBV5-4 to TRBJ1-2; no clear D gene. In germline, CDR1 is SGHNT, CDR2 YYREEE (reference sequence). Trimming removed 7 bases at V and 0 bases at J, with 13 bases between. CDR3 size: 14 residues.